This T cell receptor beta chain stems from a study of blood T cell repertoires in COVID-19. As for the study in general: Sites in the United States, Italy and Spain provided acute and convalescent COVID-19 samples.

The CDR3 runs 15 residues. Germline values: CDR1 SGHAT, CDR2 FQNNGV. V lost 0 bases, J lost 12 bases, and 11 bases stayed unmatched. While infection was still active, Seattle patients were enrolled and then followed longitudinally. Study processing details: Reference gene primers were amplified, and this amplification served to estimate nucleated cell counts. Assay used: immunoSEQ multiplex PCR; TCRdb lists only in-frame clones, some missing. The V and J calls and clone size come from that table; D and trimming were worked out from the DNA. Of around 160,000 clones in the sample, around 89% were seen once.

This chain joins TRBV11-2 and TRBJ2-7; 10 bases align to TRBD2. The sequence came from a man younger than 35 with COVID-19, enrolled during active disease. Sample: peripheral blood. The CDR3: CASSLELAGGLEGYF. The CDR3 nucleotides are TGTGCCAGCAGCTTAGAATTAGCGGGAGGTCTCGAGGGGTACTTC.